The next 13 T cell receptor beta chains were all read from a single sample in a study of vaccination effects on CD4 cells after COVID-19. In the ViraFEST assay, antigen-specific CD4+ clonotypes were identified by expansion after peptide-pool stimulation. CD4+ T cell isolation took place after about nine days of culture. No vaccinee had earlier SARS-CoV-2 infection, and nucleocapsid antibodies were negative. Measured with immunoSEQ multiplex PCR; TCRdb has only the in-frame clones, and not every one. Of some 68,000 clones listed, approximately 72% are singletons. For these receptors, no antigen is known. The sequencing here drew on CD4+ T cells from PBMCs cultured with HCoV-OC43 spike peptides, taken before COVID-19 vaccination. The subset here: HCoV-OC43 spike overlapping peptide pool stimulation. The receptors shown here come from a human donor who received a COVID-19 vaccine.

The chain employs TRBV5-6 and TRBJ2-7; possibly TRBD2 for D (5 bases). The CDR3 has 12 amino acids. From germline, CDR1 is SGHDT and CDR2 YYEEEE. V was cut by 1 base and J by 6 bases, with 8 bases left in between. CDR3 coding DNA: TGTGCCAGCAGCTTGCGGGGTGGCGAGCAGTACGTC. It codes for CASSLRGGEQYV.

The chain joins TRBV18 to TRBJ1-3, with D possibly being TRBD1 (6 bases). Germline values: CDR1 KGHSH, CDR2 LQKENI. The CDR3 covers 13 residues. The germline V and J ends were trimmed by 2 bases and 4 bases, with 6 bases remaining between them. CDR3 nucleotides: TGTGCCAGCTCACCAGGGACAGGAAACACCATATATTTT. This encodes CASSPGTGNTIYF.

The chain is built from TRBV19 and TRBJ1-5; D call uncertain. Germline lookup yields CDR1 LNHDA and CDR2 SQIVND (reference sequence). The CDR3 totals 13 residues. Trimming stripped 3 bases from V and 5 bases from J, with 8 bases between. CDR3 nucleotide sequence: TGTGCCAGTAGTATGGACGGGGATCAGCCCCAGCATTTT. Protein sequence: CASSMDGDQPQHF.

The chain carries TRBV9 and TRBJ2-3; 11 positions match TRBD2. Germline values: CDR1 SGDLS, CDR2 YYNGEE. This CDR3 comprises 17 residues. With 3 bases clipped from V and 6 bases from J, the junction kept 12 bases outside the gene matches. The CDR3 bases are TGTGCCAGCAGCGCCCCAGTAGCGGGGGGGCGGGAGGATACGCAGTATTTT. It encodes CASSAPVAGGREDTQYF.

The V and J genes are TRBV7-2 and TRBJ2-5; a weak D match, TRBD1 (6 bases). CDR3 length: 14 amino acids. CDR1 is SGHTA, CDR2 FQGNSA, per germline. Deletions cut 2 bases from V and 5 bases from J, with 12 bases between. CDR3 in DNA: TGTGCCAGCAGCTTAAGCCAGGGGCGCGAGACCCAGTACTTC. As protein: CASSLSQGRETQYF.

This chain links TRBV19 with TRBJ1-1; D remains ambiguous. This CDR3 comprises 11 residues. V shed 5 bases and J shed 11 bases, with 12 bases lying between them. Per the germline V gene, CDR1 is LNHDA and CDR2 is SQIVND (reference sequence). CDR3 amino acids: CASSERRVAFF. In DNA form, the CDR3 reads TGTGCCAGTAGTGAGAGACGCGTGGCTTTCTTT.

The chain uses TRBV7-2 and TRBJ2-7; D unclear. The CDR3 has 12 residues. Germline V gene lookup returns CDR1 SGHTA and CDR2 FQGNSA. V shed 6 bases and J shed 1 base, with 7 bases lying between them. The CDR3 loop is CASRGRSYEQYV. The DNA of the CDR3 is TGTGCCAGCAGAGGCAGGTCCTACGAGCAGTACGTC.

CDR3 sequence reads: CASGHHNQPQHF. The CDR3 DNA follows: TGTGCCAGTGGACATCACAATCAGCCCCAGCATTTT. V gene TRBV27 combines with J gene TRBJ1-5, with D possibly TRBD1 on 5 matching bases. The CDR3 consists of 12 residues. Trimming pared 9 bases from V and 3 bases from J, leaving 9 bases between. CDR1 MNHEY and CDR2 SMNVEV come from the germline V gene (reference sequence).

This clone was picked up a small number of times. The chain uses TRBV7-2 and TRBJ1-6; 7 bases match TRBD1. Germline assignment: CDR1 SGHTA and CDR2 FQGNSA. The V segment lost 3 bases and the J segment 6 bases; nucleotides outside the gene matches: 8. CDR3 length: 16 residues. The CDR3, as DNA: TGTGCCAGCAGCTTGGGCAGGACAGGCTCTAATTCACCCCTCCACTTT. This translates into CASSLGRTGSNSPLHF.

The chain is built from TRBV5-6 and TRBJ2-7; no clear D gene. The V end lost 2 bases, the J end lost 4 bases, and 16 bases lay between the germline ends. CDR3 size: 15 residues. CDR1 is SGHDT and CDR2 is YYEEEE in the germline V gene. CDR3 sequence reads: CASSFGLVVAYEQYV. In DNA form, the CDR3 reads TGTGCCAGCAGCTTCGGTCTGGTAGTTGCTTACGAGCAGTACGTC.

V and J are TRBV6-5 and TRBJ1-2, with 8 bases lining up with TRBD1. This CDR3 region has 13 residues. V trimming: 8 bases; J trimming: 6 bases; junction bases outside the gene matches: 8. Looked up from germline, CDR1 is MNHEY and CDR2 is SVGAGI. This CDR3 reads CASSVQGEDGYTF. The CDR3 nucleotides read TGTGCCAGCTCAGTACAGGGGGAAGATGGCTACACCTTC.

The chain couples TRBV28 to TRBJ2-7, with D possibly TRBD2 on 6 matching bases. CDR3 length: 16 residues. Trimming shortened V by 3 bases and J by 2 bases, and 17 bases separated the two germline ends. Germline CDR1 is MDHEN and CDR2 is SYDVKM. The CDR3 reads CASSFVVGGVTYEQYV. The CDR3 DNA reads TGTGCCAGCAGTTTCGTTGTTGGAGGGGTAACCTACGAGCAGTACGTC.

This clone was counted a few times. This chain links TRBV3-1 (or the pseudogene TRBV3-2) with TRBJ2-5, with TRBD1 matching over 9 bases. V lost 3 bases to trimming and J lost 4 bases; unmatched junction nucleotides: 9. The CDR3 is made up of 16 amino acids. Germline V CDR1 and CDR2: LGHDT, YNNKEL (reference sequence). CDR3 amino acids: CASSHPRTGASETQYF. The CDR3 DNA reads TGTGCCAGCAGCCACCCCCGGACAGGGGCATCAGAGACCCAGTACTTC.